Listed below are T cell receptor beta chains from one sample, sequenced in a study of CD8+ T cells in alopecia areata. TCRdb's table, derived via immunoSEQ multiplex PCR, lists solely in-frame clones and lacks some. The data hold 100,000 to 150,000 clones, with about 46% observed a single time. The sample in question was CD8+ T cells sorted from blood, obtained at week 0. These receptors came from a human donor with alopecia areata. Each CDR3 is given with its conserved first and last residue. D genes are given only for firm matches. The listing skips clone size in some rows; elsewhere it reads once, few, many or a size class.

v_gene: TRBV7-9; j_gene: TRBJ2-7; d_gene: .; abundance: .; CDR3nt: TGTGCCAGCAGCCCGGGGGTGGACGAGCAGTACTTC; CDR3aa: CASSPGVDEQYF
v_gene: TRBV2; j_gene: TRBJ1-4; d_gene: .; abundance: few; CDR3nt: TGTGCCAGCAGTCACGGACAGTTTGCAACTAATGAAAAACTGTTTTTT; CDR3aa: CASSHGQFATNEKLFF
v_gene: TRBV30; j_gene: TRBJ1-1; d_gene: .; abundance: .; CDR3nt: TGTGCCTGTCCTGATGAAGCTTTCTTT; CDR3aa: CACPDEAFF
v_gene: TRBV7-9; j_gene: TRBJ2-7; d_gene: .; abundance: .; CDR3nt: TGTGCCAGCAGCTTTGGTACAGGCTCCTACGAGCAGTACTTC; CDR3aa: CASSFGTGSYEQYF
v_gene: TRBV29-1; j_gene: TRBJ2-1; d_gene: TRBD1; abundance: .; CDR3nt: TGCAGCGGGGGTAGGTACAGGGGGCCCAATGAGCAGTTCTTC; CDR3aa: CSGGRYRGPNEQFF
v_gene: TRBV16; j_gene: TRBJ1-2; d_gene: .; abundance: few; CDR3nt: TGTGCCAGCAGCCAACAAGCCAACGGCTACACCTTC; CDR3aa: CASSQQANGYTF
v_gene: TRBV13; j_gene: TRBJ1-1; d_gene: .; abundance: .; CDR3nt: TGTGCCAGCAGCTTAGGCGGGGGCGATTATAACACTGAAGCTTTCTTT; CDR3aa: CASSLGGGDYNTEAFF
v_gene: TRBV13; j_gene: TRBJ2-3; d_gene: .; abundance: .; CDR3nt: TGTGCCAGCAGCCCCTCCCGGGGTCCCACAGATACGCAGTATTTT; CDR3aa: CASSPSRGPTDTQYF
v_gene: TRBV5-6; j_gene: TRBJ2-3; d_gene: .; abundance: .; CDR3nt: TGTGCCAGCAGCCCTTCCGCCCGAGCAGGGACGCAGTATTTT; CDR3aa: CASSPSARAGTQYF
v_gene: TRBV4-3; j_gene: TRBJ2-1; d_gene: .; abundance: .; CDR3nt: TGCGCCAGCAGCCACACGACGGGGAACTCCTACAATGAGCAGTTCTTC; CDR3aa: CASSHTTGNSYNEQFF
v_gene: TRBV27; j_gene: TRBJ2-7; d_gene: .; abundance: .; CDR3nt: TGTGCCAGCAGTATATCAGCGGGACAGCCTAACTACGAGCAGTACTTC; CDR3aa: CASSISAGQPNYEQYF
v_gene: TRBV12-5; j_gene: TRBJ2-7; d_gene: .; abundance: .; CDR3nt: TGTGCTAGTGGTTTGCATCCCAGCCAGGGCTACGAGCAGTACTTC; CDR3aa: CASGLHPSQGYEQYF
v_gene: TRBV29-1; j_gene: TRBJ1-2; d_gene: TRBD1; abundance: .; CDR3nt: TGCAGCGTCCCGGTGGAGGGGGCGGGGTATGGCTACACCTTC; CDR3aa: CSVPVEGAGYGYTF
v_gene: TRBV7-2; j_gene: TRBJ2-5; d_gene: .; abundance: .; CDR3nt: TGTGCCAGCAGCTTAGGAGGAGGGGGAGAGACCCAGTACTTC; CDR3aa: CASSLGGGGETQYF